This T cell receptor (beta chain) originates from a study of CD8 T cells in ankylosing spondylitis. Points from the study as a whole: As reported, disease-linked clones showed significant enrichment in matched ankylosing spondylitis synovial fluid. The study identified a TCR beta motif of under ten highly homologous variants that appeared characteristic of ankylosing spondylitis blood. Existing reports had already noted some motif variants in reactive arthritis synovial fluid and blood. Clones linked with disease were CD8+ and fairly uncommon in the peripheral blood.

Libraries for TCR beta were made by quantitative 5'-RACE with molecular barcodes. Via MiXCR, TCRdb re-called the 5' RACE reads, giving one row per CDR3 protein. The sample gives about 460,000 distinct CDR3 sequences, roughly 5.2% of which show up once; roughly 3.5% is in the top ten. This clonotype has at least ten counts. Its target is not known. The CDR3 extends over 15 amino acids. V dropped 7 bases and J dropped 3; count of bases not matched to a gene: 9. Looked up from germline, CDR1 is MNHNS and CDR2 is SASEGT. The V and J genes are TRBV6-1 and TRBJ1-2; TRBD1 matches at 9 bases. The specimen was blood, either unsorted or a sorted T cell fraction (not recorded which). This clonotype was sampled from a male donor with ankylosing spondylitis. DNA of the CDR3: TGTGCCAGCACCCGAGTGGACAGGGGAGACTATGGCTACACCTTC. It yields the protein CASTRVDRGDYGYTF.